Detailed here is one T cell receptor (beta chain). Antigen: not known. This sample was taken from a study of T cells expressing NK-cell markers. Across the study: Obtained from sorted CD3+CD56+NKG2C+, CD3+CD56+NKG2C- and CD3+CD56-NKG2C+ T cells were the TCR beta repertoires.

Germline assignment: CDR1 SGHRS and CDR2 YFSETQ. The CDR3 contains 17 residues. Findings and limits, study-wide: CD8+ T cells in over five donors included dominant NKG2C+ clonotypes at roughly 1.0-8%.

Researchers built TCR beta cDNA using 5'RACE template switching with UMIs. TCRdb re-analyzed the 5' RACE reads; it lists each CDR3 protein once, without DNA. Its listing shows about 390,000 distinct CDR3 sequences. The gene calls are TRBV5-1 and TRBJ2-2; TCRdb designates TRBD1, a call that cannot be tested without DNA. Sequencing was carried out using blood T cells: a sorted CD56 or NKG2C T cell subset, CD4+ or CD8+ T cells, or bulk PBMC T cells (not recorded which). The source of this sequence is a woman between 50 and 59 years old in good health. CDR3 region: CASRRSVGPLNTGELFF.